This TCR beta chain was identified during a study of identical twins. This clonotype was counted ten times or more. The antigen remains unidentified. Findings and caveats of the study: Fewer insertions characterized abundant cord blood beta clonotypes, whereas memory repertoires showed none. Within beta out-of-frame sequences, the excess sharing observed between twins was weaker.

The CDR3 extends over 15 amino acids. V lost 7 bases to trimming and J lost 5 bases; unmatched junction nucleotides: 10. A universal primer site was incorporated via template switching, and the cDNA contained unique molecular identifiers. MiXCR, run by TCRdb on the 5' RACE reads, gives a single entry per CDR3 protein. The sample shows around 960,000 distinct CDR3 sequences, 9% to 15% of them seen only once. The same sample was also used in a study of yellow fever vaccine responses in identical twins. As that report states: Twins' vaccine T cell response reportedly seemed partly convergent, partly personalized.

Sequences were obtained from PBMCs. The receptor was derived from a woman in her late teens or twenties in good health. The V gene is TRBV12-3 or TRBV12-4, the J gene TRBJ1-2; TRBD1 aligns across 10 bases. In DNA form, the CDR3 reads TGTGCCAGCACCGTAACCGGGACAGGGGTTTATGGCTACACCTTC. Translation: CASTVTGTGVYGYTF.